This T cell receptor beta chain is from a study of blood T cell repertoires in COVID-19. Across the study: COVID-19 samples collected from the United States, Italy and Spain covered acute and convalescent phases. PBMCs, B-cell-depleted T cells, or T cells were the source of the cDNA or gDNA that made up the material.

Germline CDR1 reads SGHAT; CDR2 reads FQNNGV. This CDR3 spans 13 amino acids. Trimming shortened V by 3 bases and J by 7 bases, and 9 bases separated the two germline ends. As processed by the authors: Counts of nucleated cells, estimated from reference gene primer amplification, were obtained. Sequencing used immunoSEQ multiplex PCR; TCRdb keeps in-frame clones, though not all of them. The V and J calls and clone size come from that table; D and trimming were worked out from the DNA. Of roughly 90,000 clones in the sample, 85% were seen once. Sequencing was done on a sample of peripheral blood. This receptor was obtained from an elderly man with acute or convalescent COVID-19. This rearrangement joins TRBV11-2 to TRBJ2-2, with a weak D call TRBD2 (6 bases). The CDR3 DNA sequence: TGTGCCAGCAGCTTCCGGAGGGTCGGGGAGCTGTTTTTT. It codes for CASSFRRVGELFF.